This T cell receptor (beta chain) was sequenced in a study of cytomegalovirus exposure and HLA in healthy donors. Study observations and caveats: In vitro, a few CMV-associated chains proved specific for CMV antigens. In a later analysis, first-cohort TCR clusters were found to tend to co-occur in the roughly 120 validation repertoires.

With regard to this clone: The antigen is not known.

The donors were in the 120-subject validation cohort; that cohort was separate from the approximately 670-subject first cohort. There are 18 residues in the CDR3. V shed 2 bases and J 5 bases; nucleotides not matched to a gene: 16. This table comes from immunoSEQ multiplex PCR, and its TCRdb copy is limited to in-frame clones, with some not included. Counted here are 150,000 or so clones, approximately 86% occurring once; the ten biggest clones make up 20% to 25%. The V and J genes are TRBV23-1 and TRBJ2-5; 8 bases are shared with TRBD1. TRBV23-1 is noted as an ORF with a role that remains uncertain. The sequence was obtained from a man younger than 30 in good health and CMV-seropositive. Sequenced material: PBMCs. The CDR3, as DNA: TGCGCCAGCAGTCAACAAACTTGGGACAGGTTTCATCGGGAGACCCAGTACTTC. Translating it yields CASSQQTWDRFHRETQYF.